The 28 T cell receptor beta chains listed next were all sequenced from one sample in a study of blood T cells in healthy people across ages. A second PCR of 7 to 11 cycles used a sample-barcoded 5' primer and a J-beta primer mix. TCRdb re-derived calls from the 5' RACE reads in MiXCR, one entry per CDR3 protein. Among over 450,000 distinct CDR3 sequences listed, 24% were seen once. The sample also formed part of further work on T cells of mothers and their children.

The sample comprised blood. These TCRs come from a boy younger than 18 in good health.

The gene calls are TRBV5-1 and TRBJ2-2; the match to TRBD2 covers 9 bases. From germline, CDR1 is SGHRS and CDR2 YFSETQ. J gave up 0 bases and V 4 bases, and 7 bases lay outside the gene matches. The CDR3 sequence is 17 residues long. CDR3 DNA sequence: TGCGCCAGCAGCCCGGTTCCTAGCGGGACGAACACCGGGGAGCTGTTTTTT. It codes for CASSPVPSGTNTGELFF.

The sample holds a few counts of this clonotype. The rearrangement links TRBV7-9 to TRBJ2-3; possibly TRBD1 for D (5 bases). The CDR3 covers 14 residues. V was trimmed by 1 base and J by 4 bases, leaving 9 bases between them. In germline, CDR1 is SEHNR, CDR2 FQNEAQ (reference sequence). The CDR3 reads CASSLGTRSDTQYF. The CDR3 DNA reads TGTGCCAGCAGCTTAGGGACAAGGTCAGATACGCAGTATTTT. Drawing the rest from reference TRBV7-9 and TRBJ2-3, the complete variable domain is DTGVSQNPRHKITKRGQNVTFRCDPISEHNRLYWYRQTLGQGPEFLTYFQNEAQLEKSRLLSDRFSAERPKGSFSTLEIQRTEQGDSAMYLCASSLGTRSDTQYFGPGTRLTVL.

This sequence joins TRBV7-2 and TRBJ1-2; tentative D call: TRBD1 (5 bases). In germline, CDR1 is SGHTA, CDR2 FQGNSA. The length of the CDR3 is 14 residues. Trimming left V 1 base short and J 8 bases short, with 14 bases between. In DNA form, the CDR3 reads TGTGCCAGCAGCTTAGGGATGGCCCAGGGCGGCTACACCTTC. The encoded protein is CASSLGMAQGGYTF.

This clonotype was seen only a few times. J is TRBJ2-2 and V is TRBV20-1, with 8 positions matching TRBD2. CDR1 is DFQATT and CDR2 is SNEGSKA in the germline V gene (reference sequence). This CDR3 has 22 residues. Germline trimming cut 6 bases from V and 5 bases from J; bases unmatched to any gene: 32. The CDR3 coding sequence is TGCAGTGCCCGGGGGCGACTAGCGTCGCTAGGGAGAGGGGGACAACAAACCGGGGAGCTGTTTTTT. This codes for CSARGRLASLGRGGQQTGELFF.

This rearrangement joins TRBV10-3 to TRBJ1-1; 9 positions agree with TRBD1. The V segment lost 4 bases and the J segment 5 bases; nucleotides outside the gene matches: 5. The CDR3 spans 14 residues. Looked up from germline, CDR1 is ENHRY and CDR2 is SYGVKD. The DNA for the CDR3 is TGTGCCATCAGTGGGACAGGGGTCGGGACTGAAGCTTTCTTT. This sequence encodes CAISGTGVGTEAFF.

The gene calls are TRBV19 and TRBJ2-7; D unclear. Germline V CDR1 and CDR2: LNHDA, SQIVND (reference sequence). This CDR3 contains 12 residues. Trimming took 2 bases from V and 8 from J, leaving 10 bases between them. The CDR3 region is CASSILEYKQYF. CDR3 bases: TGTGCCAGTAGTATACTTGAGTACAAGCAGTACTTC.

This chain connects TRBV25-1 to TRBJ2-5; D unclear. V lost 3 bases and J lost 2, with 10 bases in between. The CDR3 runs 14 residues. Germline CDR1 is MGHDK and CDR2 is SYGVNS. As DNA, the CDR3 is TGTGCCAGCAGTGAGTCCCATTTGCAAGAGACCCAGTACTTC. The encoded protein is CASSESHLQETQYF.

The chain has TRBV25-1 and TRBJ2-3; the D is unclear. Trimming removed 6 bases at V and 2 bases at J, with 15 bases between. The CDR3 is 15 residues long. Per the germline V gene, CDR1 is MGHDK and CDR2 is SYGVNS. In DNA form, the CDR3 reads TGTGCCAGCAGCCCCGTTCGGAGACTCACAGATACGCAGTATTTT. It is translated as CASSPVRRLTDTQYF. Full variable domain (rest looked up from reference TRBV25-1 and TRBJ2-3): EADIYQTPRYLVIGTGKKITLECSQTMGHDKMYWYQQDPGMELHLIHYSYGVNSTEKGDLSSESTVSRIRTEHFPLTLESARPSHTSQYLCASSPVRRLTDTQYFGPGTRLTVL.

This clonotype was detected only a few times. This CDR3 is CASSLDPSGGYTF. Written as DNA, the CDR3 is TGTGCCAGCAGCTTGGACCCTTCGGGCGGCTACACCTTC. This chain connects TRBV5-4 to TRBJ1-2, with unresolved D. The CDR3 sequence is 13 residues long. V lost 0 bases and J 8 bases, leaving 11 bases between the germline ends. The germline CDR1 and CDR2 sequences are SGHNT and YYREEE (reference sequence).

The chain uses TRBV7-2 and TRBJ2-3; D is ambiguous. This CDR3 is 15 amino acids long. V gave up 5 bases and J gave up 3 bases, with 15 bases separating them. The germline gives CDR1 SGHTA, CDR2 FQGNSA. CDR3 region: CASSLRTLGTDTQYF. CDR3 bases: TGTGCCAGCAGCCTGCGGACGCTGGGGACAGATACGCAGTATTTT.

J is TRBJ2-7 and V is TRBV7-2; 7 positions agree with TRBD2. This CDR3 contains 15 residues. The V gene end was trimmed by 5 bases and the J gene end by 1 base; junction bases not matched to a gene: 8. Looked up from germline, CDR1 is SGHTA and CDR2 is FQGNSA. The CDR3 spells CASSPQWGGSYEQYF. CDR3 coding DNA: TGTGCCAGCAGCCCCCAGTGGGGGGGTTCCTACGAGCAGTACTTC. The variable domain in full, with the rest retrieved from reference TRBV7-2 and TRBJ2-7, is GAGVSQSPSNKVTEKGKDVELRCDPISGHTALYWYRQSLGQGLEFLIYFQGNSAPDKSGLPSDRFSAERTGGSVSTLTIQRTQQEDSAVYLCASSPQWGGSYEQYFGPGTRLTVT.

V and J are TRBV5-1 and TRBJ2-7; D is possibly TRBD1 or TRBD2 (7 bases each). V lost 4 bases, J lost 3 bases, and 14 bases lay in between. The length of the CDR3 is 14 residues. Per the germline V gene, CDR1 is SGHRS and CDR2 is YFSETQ. The CDR3 loop reads CASSPTGTNYEQYF. In DNA, the CDR3 is TGCGCCAGCAGCCCGACAGGGACTAACTACGAGCAGTACTTC.

This chain uses TRBV7-2 with TRBJ1-6; TRBD1 is a possible D gene (5 bases). The V end was cut by 3 bases, the J end by 5 bases, with 5 bases between. The CDR3 is made up of 13 amino acids. Germline V gives CDR1 SGHTA, CDR2 FQGNSA. As DNA, the CDR3 is TGTGCCAGCAGCTTGGGGGATAATTCACCCCTCCACTTT. It is translated as CASSLGDNSPLHF.

The chain joins TRBV5-1 to TRBJ2-3; D is undetermined. This CDR3 is built from 13 residues. The germline CDR1 and CDR2 sequences are SGHRS and YFSETQ. V lost 5 bases and J 4 bases, leaving 11 bases between the germline ends. CDR3 sequence: CASSSTAPDTQYF. Here the CDR3 DNA reads TGCGCCAGCAGTTCCACCGCGCCAGATACGCAGTATTTT. The whole variable domain, remainder taken from reference TRBV5-1 and TRBJ2-3, is KAGVTQTPRYLIKTRGQQVTLSCSPISGHRSVSWYQQTPGQGLQFLFEYFSETQRNKGNFPGRFSGRQFSNSRSEMNVSTLELGDSALYLCASSSTAPDTQYFGPGTRLTVL.

This clonotype was detected only a few times. The V call is TRBV6-5, the J call TRBJ2-1; D is possibly TRBD1 or TRBD2 (5 bases each). Trimming shortened V by 8 bases and J by 1 base, and 18 bases separated the two germline ends. Germline CDR1 is MNHEY and CDR2 is SVGAGI. The CDR3 runs to 16 residues. This chain's CDR3 is CASGLEGCLSYNEQFF. DNA for the CDR3: TGTGCCAGCGGTCTCGAGGGGTGCCTATCCTACAATGAGCAGTTCTTC.

This clonotype occurred a few times. V is TRBV18 and J is TRBJ1-1, with D tentatively TRBD1 (5 bases). CDR3 length: 15 amino acids. Trimming removed 3 bases from V and 1 base from J, with 12 bases in between. Germline V gene data show CDR1 as KGHSH and CDR2 as LQKENI. CDR3: CASSPPGTANTEAFF. In nucleotides, the CDR3 is TGTGCCAGCTCACCCCCAGGGACGGCGAACACTGAAGCTTTCTTT.

This clonotype was observed a few times. V is TRBV7-2 and J is TRBJ2-5; 10 bases match TRBD2. CDR1 and CDR2 from the germline V gene are SGHTA and FQGNSA. This CDR3 region has 21 residues. Trimming took 0 bases from V and 0 from J; bases not matched to a gene: 16. The CDR3 nucleotides are TGTGCCAGCAGCTTAGCTTTAGGTGGGACTAGCGCATCATTTTACCAAGAGACCCAGTACTTC. This sequence encodes CASSLALGGTSASFYQETQYF.

The chain links TRBV20-1 to TRBJ2-5, with TRBD1 matching 8 bases. The DNA matches TRBJ2-7 better at its end, which makes the J call doubtful. The germline CDR1 and CDR2 sequences are DFQATT and SNEGSKA (reference sequence). The CDR3 spans 12 residues. Written as DNA, the CDR3 is TGCAGTGCTGGACAGGGACTCTACGAGCAGTACTTC. It encodes CSAGQGLYEQYF.

This CDR3 is CASRPDSNYGYTF. The CDR3 region has the DNA TGTGCCAGCAGACCTGACAGTAACTATGGCTACACCTTC. V and J are TRBV12-3 or TRBV12-4 and TRBJ1-2; D may be TRBD1 (5 bases). This CDR3 comprises 13 residues. Trimming stripped 6 bases from V and 1 base from J, with 9 bases between.

About this clonotype itself: Its ends do not fully match the called genes, so a read error is possible. The gene calls are TRBV20-1 and TRBJ2-1, with 7 bases lining up with TRBD2. The CDR3 is 15 amino acids. From germline, CDR1 is DFQATT and CDR2 SNEGSKA (reference sequence). The CDR3 reads CSARESGRGYNEQFF. The DNA of the CDR3 is TGCAGTGCTCGAGAGAGTGGGAGGGGTTACAATGAGCAGTTCTTC.

The chain uses TRBV24-1 and TRBJ1-5; D perhaps matches TRBD1 (5 bases). The CDR3 is 14 amino acids. The V end lost 3 bases, the J end lost 3 bases, and 8 bases lay between the germline ends. In germline, CDR1 is KGHDR, CDR2 SFDVKD. CDR3 nucleotide sequence: TGTGCCACCAGTGATCGACAGCTCAATCAGCCCCAGCATTTT. It is translated as CATSDRQLNQPQHF.

The V gene is TRBV6-1, the J gene TRBJ1-4; 10 bases agree with TRBD1. The J segment lost 2 bases and the V segment lost 4 bases, leaving 7 bases of the junction unmatched. This CDR3 region has 17 residues. From germline, CDR1 is MNHNS and CDR2 SASEGT. CDR3 nucleotides: TGTGCCAGCAGTGCCGGGACAGGGGTTGTCACTAATGAAAAACTGTTTTTT. It yields the protein CASSAGTGVVTNEKLFF.

This clonotype has just a few counts. V is TRBV28 and J is TRBJ2-6, with a possible D match to TRBD2 (5 bases). Trimming cost V 6 bases and J 0 bases, with 18 bases left between them. The CDR3 has 18 residues. The germline V gene encodes CDR1 MDHEN and CDR2 SYDVKM. The DNA of the CDR3 is TGTGCCAGCAGCTGGAGGAAATCAAGGAGCTCTGGGGCCAACGTCCTGACTTTC. As protein: CASSWRKSRSSGANVLTF.

This clonotype was counted a few times. The CDR3 region is CASSQGTLIQETQYF. CDR3 DNA sequence: TGTGCCAGCAGCCAGGGCACACTCATCCAAGAGACCCAGTACTTC. This rearrangement joins TRBV3-1 to TRBJ2-5; the D is unclear. This CDR3 is built from 15 residues. The V end was cut by 3 bases, the J end by 1 base, with 12 bases between. Per the germline V gene, CDR1 is LGHDT and CDR2 is YNNKEL (reference sequence).

This clonotype was seen a few times. The genes are TRBV5-1 and TRBJ2-1; no definite D call. Trimming pared 1 base from V and 5 bases from J, leaving 13 bases between. CDR3 length equals 15 residues. In germline, CDR1 is SGHRS, CDR2 YFSETQ. Here the CDR3 reads CASSLWPDTNNEQFF. CDR3 sequence (DNA): TGCGCCAGCAGCTTGTGGCCCGACACGAACAATGAGCAGTTCTTC.

This sequence joins TRBV9 and TRBJ2-3, with 8 bases identical to TRBD2. Germline trimming cut 0 bases from V and 4 bases from J; bases unmatched to any gene: 7. This CDR3 spans 16 amino acids. In germline, CDR1 is SGDLS, CDR2 YYNGEE. This CDR3 reads CASSVGPAGVADTQYF. CDR3 bases: TGTGCCAGCAGCGTAGGACCAGCGGGAGTCGCAGATACGCAGTATTTT.

J is TRBJ2-5 and V is TRBV5-1; 13 bases are shared with TRBD2. The end of the DNA fits TRBJ2-1 better, so the J call may be wrong. Germline V gene sequence: CDR1 SGHRS, CDR2 YFSETQ. The CDR3 loop spans 13 amino acids. Here the CDR3 reads CASSYTSGGVQFF. For the CDR3, the DNA is TGCGCCAGCAGCTATACTAGCGGGGGGGTACAGTTCTTC.

The gene calls are TRBV6-5 and TRBJ1-4, with TRBD1 as a possible D gene (5 bases). The CDR3 covers 18 residues. V shed 0 bases and J shed 3 bases, with 17 bases lying between them. Germline loops: CDR1 MNHEY, CDR2 SVGAGI. CDR3 sequence: CASSYSKGSPTANEKLFF. The CDR3 region has the DNA TGTGCCAGCAGTTACTCGAAGGGGTCTCCGACAGCTAATGAAAAACTGTTTTTT.